Below, one T cell receptor (beta chain) is given with its context. The antigen is unknown. This sample is drawn from a study of cytomegalovirus exposure and HLA in healthy donors. Study-level points and caveats: More than 15,000 TCR beta sequences were associated with HLA alleles at 0.05 false discovery rate in a later analysis.

Amplification used 60 Vbeta primers and 13 Jbeta primers. TCRdb keeps only in-frame clones here, not all; method: immunoSEQ multiplex PCR. The clone table shows roughly 80,000 clones, with the ten largest holding about 5.9%. Looked up from germline, CDR1 is SQVTM and CDR2 is ANQGSEA. V lost 2 bases and J lost 1, with 11 bases in between. The CDR3 spans 14 residues. The sequence came from a girl aged 10 to 17 in good health and CMV-seropositive. V and J are TRBV29-1 and TRBJ1-1; possible D gene TRBD1, 5 bases. Material: PBMCs. CDR3 sequence reads: CSVESFRANTEAFF. In DNA, the CDR3 is TGCAGCGTTGAATCTTTCAGGGCGAACACTGAAGCTTTCTTT.